This T cell receptor beta chain was sequenced for a study of T cells in Graves' hyperthyroidism and ophthalmopathy. Diagnoses rested on clinical symptoms, serum thyroxine and TRAb, thyroid ultrasound and orbital computed tomography. This clonotype was counted a few times. Its antigen remains unknown. Amplified regions were TCR beta CDR3 sequences from RNA transcripts. TCR CDR3 underwent first-round RT-PCR with the HTBI primer set. One entry per CDR3 protein, called by TCRdb with MiXCR from the multiplex PCR reads. The table shows approximately 410,000 distinct CDR3 sequences, with roughly 14% occurring only once. Study-wide results and caveats: The blood repertoire included most of the expanded thyroid clonotypes above 0.001. Before onset, by a median of about six months, the model predicted ophthalmopathy.

The CDR3 consists of 12 residues. Between the trimmed V and J ends, which lost 4 bases and 8 bases, there was a span of 14 bases. CDR1 is GTSNPN, CDR2 SVGIG, per germline (reference sequence). The chain has TRBV30 and TRBJ1-1; no clear D gene. Input material: blood. The TCR was taken from a man between 18 and 35 years old with Graves' ophthalmopathy. CDR3 DNA sequence: TGTGCCTGGATCCCCGCTCGTGAAGAAGCTTTCTTT. The encoded protein is CAWIPAREEAFF.